A selection of T cell receptor beta chains follows, all from one sample in a study of cytomegalovirus exposure and HLA in healthy donors. Generated by immunoSEQ multiplex PCR, the TCRdb table keeps only in-frame clones and is missing some. The table includes around 98,000 clones, under 70% detected once. What was sequenced was PBMCs. The receptors stem from a man between 45 and 60 years old in good health and CMV-seronegative. Both conserved end residues are part of each CDR3. D genes are given only for firm matches. Clone size appears in some rows only: once, few, many, or a class for an expanded clone.

NA	NA	TRBV5-1	TRBJ1-3	CASSGGDTLSGNTIYF	TGCGCCAGCAGCGGGGGGGACACCCTCTCTGGAAACACCATATATTTT
NA	TRBD1	TRBV29-1	TRBJ1-3	CSGRDRGIDTIYF	TGCAGCGGCCGGGACAGGGGTATAGACACCATATATTTT
NA	TRBD1	TRBV5-1	TRBJ1-5	CASSTGQEAQPQHF	TGCGCCAGCAGCACAGGACAGGAAGCCCAGCCCCAGCATTTT
NA	TRBD1	TRBV6-6	TRBJ2-5	CASSDRGQETQYF	TGTGCCAGCAGTGACAGGGGCCAAGAGACCCAGTACTTC
NA	TRBD1	TRBV2	TRBJ2-2	CASKYQGTGAKTGELFF	TGTGCCAGCAAGTATCAAGGGACAGGGGCGAAAACCGGGGAGCTGTTTTTT
NA	TRBD1	TRBV19	TRBJ2-3	CASSPGTGGPDTQYF	TGTGCCAGTAGTCCCGGGACAGGGGGTCCAGATACGCAGTATTTT
few	NA	TRBV9	TRBJ1-3	CASSARLSSGNTIYF	TGTGCCAGCAGCGCACGACTGAGCTCTGGAAACACCATATATTTT
NA	TRBD2	TRBV6-1	TRBJ2-1	CASTWLAVSYNEQFF	TGTGCCAGCACTTGGCTAGCGGTCTCCTACAATGAGCAGTTCTTC
NA	NA	TRBV6-4	TRBJ2-1	CASSDSYGGTPNEQFF	TGTGCCAGCAGTGACTCTTATGGCGGGACGCCTAATGAGCAGTTCTTC
NA	TRBD1	TRBV19	TRBJ1-1	CASSTIQGANTEAFF	TGTGCCAGTAGTACGATACAGGGGGCGAACACTGAAGCTTTCTTT
NA	TRBD2	TRBV6-1	TRBJ2-1	CASRRAAGGNNEQFF	TGTGCCAGCAGAAGGGCAGCGGGGGGAAACAATGAGCAGTTCTTC
once	TRBD1	TRBV6-1	TRBJ2-7	CASSESRAGTGRYEQYF	TGTGCCAGCAGTGAGTCCAGGGCCGGGACAGGACGCTACGAGCAGTACTTC
few	TRBD2	TRBV7-2	TRBJ2-5	CASSLGTSGGLGQYF	TGTGCCAGCAGCTTAGGGACTAGCGGGGGGCTGGGGCAGTACTTC
NA	TRBD1	TRBV4-1	TRBJ1-1	CASSQDPRGLAEAFF	TGCGCCAGCAGCCAAGATCCCAGGGGGCTGGCTGAAGCTTTCTTT
NA	TRBD1	TRBV19	TRBJ2-7	CASSGPGTGDYEQYF	TGTGCCAGTAGTGGACCCGGGACAGGGGACTACGAGCAGTACTTC
NA	NA	TRBV7-9	TRBJ1-4	CASSLGQGMGHNEKLFF	TGTGCCAGCAGCTTGGGTCAGGGTATGGGGCATAATGAAAAACTGTTTTTT
NA	NA	TRBV7-9	TRBJ2-7	CASRDGQTSYEQYF	TGTGCCAGCAGAGACGGACAGACCTCCTACGAGCAGTACTTC
NA	TRBD1	TRBV7-6	TRBJ1-5	CASSEGQGEQPQHF	TGTGCCAGCAGCGAGGGACAGGGAGAACAGCCCCAGCATTTT
NA	TRBD1	TRBV7-8	TRBJ2-2	CASSLARGNRELFF	TGTGCCAGCAGCTTAGCCAGGGGGAATCGGGAGCTGTTTTTT
NA	NA	TRBV9	TRBJ1-1	CASSVAMNTEAFF	TGTGCCAGCAGCGTGGCAATGAACACTGAAGCTTTCTTT
NA	NA	TRBV29-1	TRBJ1-1	CSVAGLLGTEAFF	TGCAGCGTTGCAGGGTTGTTGGGCACTGAAGCTTTCTTT
NA	TRBD2	TRBV5-8	TRBJ2-5	CASSLGLAGPQETQYF	TGTGCCAGCAGCTTGGGACTAGCGGGGCCACAAGAGACCCAGTACTTC
NA	TRBD1	TRBV11-2	TRBJ1-6	CASSNDRGTYNSPLHF	TGTGCCAGCAGCAATGACAGGGGGACCTATAATTCACCCCTCCACTTT
NA	NA	TRBV25-1	TRBJ2-2	CASSELRVTGELFF	TGTGCCAGCAGTGAACTCAGGGTCACCGGGGAGCTGTTTTTT